The 3 T cell receptor beta chains below were found in one sample sequenced in a study of identical twins (dated by TCRdb to 2016 to 2017). Libraries came from 5' RACE. The listed sequencing device is Illumina HiSeq 2000. The public reads were reanalyzed by TCRdb: fastp trimming at Q25, MiXCR alignment, in-frame beta chains only. Every entry covers one CDR3 protein and lists the most common genes and DNA from its rows. Within this sample are 400,000 to 550,000 distinct CDR3 sequences, with 20% to 25% of them counted one time only. The ten most abundant clones make up 2.9% of the sample. The data also belong to a second study, concerning T cells expressing NK-cell markers.

Material for sequencing was CD4+ T cells sorted from blood. The source of these receptors is a woman aged 18-30 years in good health.

This chain's CDR3 is CASSPRQRTSSYEQYF. In nucleotides, the CDR3 is TGTGCCAGTAGTCCTAGGCAGCGGACTAGCTCCTACGAGCAGTACTTC. This sequence joins TRBV19 and TRBJ2-7; 7 nucleotides match TRBD2. The CDR3 spans 16 residues. V gave up 5 bases and J gave up 0 bases; unmatched junction bases: 10. Germline V gene lookup returns CDR1 LNHDA and CDR2 SQIVND (reference sequence).

The chain joins TRBV5-1 to TRBJ2-2; 8 bases agree with TRBD1. Trimming cost V 0 bases and J 5 bases; bases outside gene matches: 6. CDR1 and CDR2 from the germline V gene are SGHRS and YFSETQ. The CDR3 is 16 residues long. This chain's CDR3 is CASSLVQGAGTGELFF. In DNA, the CDR3 is TGCGCCAGCAGCTTGGTTCAGGGGGCAGGAACCGGGGAGCTGTTTTTT. Filled out from reference TRBV5-1 and TRBJ2-2, the complete variable domain reads KAGVTQTPRYLIKTRGQQVTLSCSPISGHRSVSWYQQTPGQGLQFLFEYFSETQRNKGNFPGRFSGRQFSNSRSEMNVSTLELGDSALYLCASSLVQGAGTGELFFGEGSRLTVL.

The chain has TRBV29-1 and TRBJ1-2; no definite D call. Germline CDR1 reads SQVTM; CDR2 reads ANQGSEA. Between the trimmed V and J ends, which lost 4 bases and 4 bases, there was a span of 16 bases. The CDR3 consists of 14 residues. DNA of the CDR3: TGCAGCGTTGTGGGTACAATGGGCGGCTATGGCTACACCTTC. Translation gives CSVVGTMGGYGYTF.